This TCR beta chain appears in the sequencing data of a study of radiation and T cells in renal cell carcinoma. Study outcomes and limitations: Pretreatment tumor biopsies were lacking, so baseline clonotypes are unknown.

The time point is: baseline pretreatment blood. Sample treatment: 15 Gy SBRT to primary tumor, nephrectomy 4 weeks later. After SBRT, blood was collected at 2 and 4 weeks, plus baseline. Trimming left V 6 bases short and J 1 base short, with 15 bases between. Germline-derived CDR1 and CDR2 are SNHLY and FYNNEI. CDR3 length equals 15 residues. Repertoires were generated with immunoSEQ multiplex PCR, while TCRdb's copy carries only in-frame clones and drops some. The table lists about 49,000 clones, around 83% of them singletons. With respect to this clone: Its antigen is not identified.

The chain combines TRBV2 with TRBJ1-1; tentative D call: TRBD1 (6 bases). Sample: blood, taken from a patient whose treatment included radiotherapy and nephrectomy. The TCR was taken from a woman in her 70s with renal cell carcinoma. CDR3: CASSEQGGGNTEAFF. DNA for the CDR3: TGTGCCAGCAGCGAACAGGGAGGTGGGAACACTGAAGCTTTCTTT.